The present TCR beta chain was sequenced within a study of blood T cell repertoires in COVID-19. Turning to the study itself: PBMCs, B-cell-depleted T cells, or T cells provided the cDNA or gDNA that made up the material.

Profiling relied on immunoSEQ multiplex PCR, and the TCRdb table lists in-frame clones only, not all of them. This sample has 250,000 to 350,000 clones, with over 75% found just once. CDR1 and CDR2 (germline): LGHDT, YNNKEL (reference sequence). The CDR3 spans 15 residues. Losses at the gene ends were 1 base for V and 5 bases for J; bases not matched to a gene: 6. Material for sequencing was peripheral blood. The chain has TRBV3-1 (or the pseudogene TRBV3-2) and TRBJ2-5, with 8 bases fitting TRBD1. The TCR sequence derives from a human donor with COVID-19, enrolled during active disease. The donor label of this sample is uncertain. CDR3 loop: CASSQAAGGFETQYF. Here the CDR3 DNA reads TGTGCCAGCAGCCAAGCGGCAGGGGGCTTCGAGACCCAGTACTTC.